Each of the 6 T cell receptor beta chains below was sequenced from the same sample in a study of T-cell reconstitution after alpha-beta-depleted transplantation in children. Unique molecular identifiers were incorporated during preparation of the TCRbeta library. TCRdb re-derived calls from the PCR reads in MiXCR, one entry per CDR3 protein. There are around 670,000 distinct CDR3 sequences in the sample; around 13% occur only once, and 0.79% lies in the top ten. The material sequenced was PBMCs, taken before TCRalphabeta/CD19-depleted stem cell transplant. The receptors stem from a girl aged 2 to 10 with congenital amegakaryocytic thrombocytopenia, due to receive a stem cell transplant.

The sample holds many counts of this clonotype. The V call is TRBV18, the J call TRBJ2-5; D unresolved. Germline CDR1 reads KGHSH; CDR2 reads LQKENI. V was shortened by 3 bases and J by 5 bases, with 16 bases between the two germline ends. The CDR3 runs 15 residues. The CDR3 here is CASSPLSARAETQYF. The CDR3 region has the DNA TGTGCCAGCTCACCTCTCTCGGCGCGAGCGGAGACCCAGTACTTC.

This clonotype was found a few times. This chain uses TRBV20-1 with TRBJ2-7, with unresolved D. This CDR3 is built from 15 residues. Germline V gene data show CDR1 as DFQATT and CDR2 as SNEGSKA (reference sequence). V was trimmed by 0 bases and J by 1 base, leaving 13 bases between them. The DNA for the CDR3 is TGCAGTGCTAGAGATCTGGGGATGGGGTCCTACGAGCAGTACTTC. This encodes CSARDLGMGSYEQYF.

The J gene is TRBJ2-4, the V gene TRBV29-1, with unresolved D. Trimming took off 4 bases at V and 9 bases at J, with 10 bases between the two ends. The CDR3 spans 11 residues. Germline loops: CDR1 SQVTM, CDR2 ANQGSEA. As DNA, the CDR3 is TGCAGCGTTGTGATAGGGCCCATTCAGTACTTC. Translation gives CSVVIGPIQYF. The full variable domain, in which reference TRBV29-1 and TRBJ2-4 provide the parts outside the CDR3, is SAVISQKPSRDICQRGTSLTIQCQVDSQVTMMFWYRQQPGQSLTLIATANQGSEATYESGFVIDKFPISRPNLTFSTLTVSNMSPEDSSIYLCSVVIGPIQYFGAGTRLSVL.

A word on this clonotype: A read error may be the cause here, since a much bigger clone is one base away. The conserved closing phenylalanine or tryptophan is absent in this CDR3, likely reflecting a read error. J is TRBJ2-7 and V is TRBV7-2; perhaps TRBD2 as D (5 bases). CDR1 and CDR2 from the germline V gene are SGHTA and FQGNSA. This CDR3 has 13 amino acids. V was shortened by 1 base and J by 9 bases, with 13 bases between the two germline ends. CDR3 loop: CASSLDRRQPQYS. The CDR3 nucleotides read TGTGCCAGCAGCTTAGATCGGAGGCAGCCGCAGTACTCC.

In this sample, this clonotype turned up many times. The rearrangement joins TRBV7-9 to TRBJ2-2, with D possibly being TRBD1 (6 bases). This CDR3 comprises 15 residues. Germline lookup yields CDR1 SEHNR and CDR2 FQNEAQ (reference sequence). V was shortened by 1 base and J by 5 bases, with 11 bases between the two germline ends. The CDR3 DNA reads as TGTGCCAGCAGCTTAGGTGGAGGACAGACCGGGGAGCTGTTTTTT. Protein sequence: CASSLGGGQTGELFF.

CDR3 sequence: CASGKGQANTEAFF. CDR3 bases: TGTGCTAGTGGTAAGGGCCAGGCGAACACTGAAGCTTTCTTT. This chain joins TRBV12-5 and TRBJ1-1; D gene ambiguous. Germline lookup yields CDR1 LGHNT and CDR2 FRNRAP. V was trimmed by 5 bases and J by 1 base, leaving 11 bases between them. The CDR3 has 14 residues.